The 30 T cell receptor beta chains below all came from one sample that was sequenced in a study of T-cell memory formation after mild COVID-19. TCRdb reprocessed the 5' RACE reads with MiXCR, giving one entry per CDR3 protein. This sample has approximately 150,000 distinct CDR3 sequences; approximately 6% occur once, and the top ten carry around 1.9%. The sequencing sample was made of PBMCs or a T cell subset sorted from them (not recorded which). These receptors were taken from an adult woman who had mild COVID-19 (a few samples of this study predate the infection). Cell type and time point are not known.

The V call is TRBV5-4, the J call TRBJ2-1, with 9 positions matching TRBD1. The V gene's germline CDR1 is SGHNT and CDR2 YYREEE (reference sequence). After removal of 4 bases from V and 5 bases from J, the junction contained 13 bases not matched to a gene. The CDR3 extends over 17 amino acids. The CDR3: CASSPRKGTGMDNEQFF. The DNA for the CDR3 is TGTGCCAGCAGCCCACGCAAAGGGACAGGGATGGACAATGAGCAGTTCTTC.

This clonotype was counted ten times or more. This chain connects TRBV15 to TRBJ1-4; D is undetermined. The germline V gene has CDR1 LNHNV and CDR2 YYDKDF (reference sequence). Trimming pared 9 bases from V and 3 bases from J, leaving 8 bases between. The CDR3 is made up of 12 amino acids. CDR3 DNA: TGTGCCACGAGGATGGCTAATGAAAAACTGTTTTTT. It translates to CATRMANEKLFF. The whole variable domain, remainder taken from reference TRBV15 and TRBJ1-4, is DAMVIQNPRYQVTQFGKPVTLSCSQTLNHNVMYWYQQKSSQAPKLLFHYYDKDFNNEADTPDNFQSRRPNTSFCFLDIRSPGLGDTAMYLCATRMANEKLFFGSGTQLSVL.

The chain carries TRBV5-1 and TRBJ2-7, with 8 bases that match TRBD2. The CDR3 runs 15 residues. The germline V gene encodes CDR1 SGHRS and CDR2 YFSETQ. V gave up 4 bases and J gave up 1 base; unmatched junction bases: 7. The CDR3 region is CASSPGTSPSYEQYF. The CDR3, as DNA: TGCGCCAGCAGCCCGGGGACTAGTCCGTCCTACGAGCAGTACTTC.

This clonotype was seen a few times. This chain joins TRBV4-2 and TRBJ2-3, with TRBD2 matching over 7 bases. The CDR3 extends over 18 amino acids. V lost 1 base to trimming and J lost 1 base; unmatched junction nucleotides: 11. The germline V gene has CDR1 LGHNA and CDR2 YNFKEQ. The CDR3 spells CASSQVRPGRVGTDTQYF. The CDR3 DNA reads as TGTGCCAGCAGCCAAGTTCGCCCGGGGAGGGTTGGCACAGATACGCAGTATTTT.

The table lists this clonotype with a few counts. The chain carries TRBV7-2 and TRBJ2-7, with TRBD1 matching 11 bases. V gave up 4 bases and J gave up 1 base; unmatched junction bases: 3. The CDR3 covers 15 residues. Germline CDR1 is SGHTA and CDR2 is FQGNSA. CDR3 in amino acids: CASSSGTGGSYEQYF. The CDR3 DNA is TGTGCCAGCAGCTCAGGGACAGGGGGGTCCTACGAGCAGTACTTC.

Only a few counts were recorded for this clonotype. The chain links TRBV24-1 to TRBJ2-7; D possibly matches TRBD1 or TRBD2 (5 bases each). The CDR3 runs to 14 residues. Trimming removed 2 bases from V and 2 bases from J, with 9 bases in between. Per germline, CDR1 KGHDR and CDR2 SFDVKD. The CDR3 region has the DNA TGTGCCACCAGTGATTCGGGACGGGCCTACGAGCAGTACTTC. It yields the protein CATSDSGRAYEQYF.

Many counts were recorded for this clonotype. V usage is TRBV12-3 or TRBV12-4 and J usage is TRBJ2-7, with 7 bases identical to TRBD2. The length of the CDR3 is 14 residues. With 6 bases clipped from V and 7 bases from J, the junction kept 12 bases outside the gene matches. CDR3: CASSAGDYSSEQYF. The DNA of the CDR3 is TGTGCCAGCAGCGCTGGGGACTATTCCTCTGAGCAGTACTTC.

This clonotype has just one count. The chain uses TRBV7-2 and TRBJ2-1; the D gene is possibly TRBD1 (6 bases). From germline, CDR1 is SGHTA and CDR2 FQGNSA. V dropped 2 bases and J dropped 7 bases, with 15 bases sitting between them. This CDR3 region has 15 residues. CDR3 residues: CASSLTGPRGNEQFF. The CDR3 nucleotides are TGTGCCAGCAGCTTAACAGGGCCTCGGGGTAATGAGCAGTTCTTC.

The rearrangement links TRBV18 to TRBJ2-7; tentative D call: TRBD2 (6 bases). CDR3 length: 13 residues. Germline V CDR1 and CDR2: KGHSH, LQKENI. V lost 2 bases to trimming and J lost 4 bases, with 9 bases between them. CDR3 coding DNA: TGTGCCAGCTCACCAGGGCTAGCGTACGAGCAGTACTTC. It translates to CASSPGLAYEQYF.

In this sample, this clonotype turned up many times. The J gene is TRBJ1-6, the V gene TRBV19; tentatively, D is TRBD1 (6 bases). Germline CDR1 LNHDA, CDR2 SQIVND (reference sequence). V was clipped by 2 bases and J by 7 bases, with 6 bases between them. This CDR3 has 13 amino acids. The CDR3 nucleotides read TGTGCCAGTAGTATACAGGGGAATTCACCCCTCCACTTT. Amino acid sequence: CASSIQGNSPLHF.

Worth noting for this clonotype: A much larger clone is a single base away; this may be a read error. The gene calls are TRBV12-3 or TRBV12-4 and TRBJ1-5; TRBD1 aligns across 9 bases. This CDR3 contains 14 residues. CDR3 residues: CGSSRTGGRQPQHF. CDR3 DNA: TGTGGCAGCAGTCGCACAGGGGGCAGGCAGCCCCAGCATTTT.

This clonotype has only a few counts. The chain joins TRBV24-1 to TRBJ2-7, with TRBD2 as a possible D gene (6 bases). The length of the CDR3 is 16 residues. V lost 3 bases and J 1 base, leaving 15 bases between the germline ends. The germline gives CDR1 KGHDR, CDR2 SFDVKD. CDR3 protein: CATSDASRGSSYEQYF. CDR3 sequence (DNA): TGTGCCACCAGTGATGCTTCGCGGGGAAGTTCCTACGAGCAGTACTTC.

This clonotype was detected many times. This sequence joins TRBV21-1 and TRBJ2-7; TRBD1 is taken as the D call from the table, unchecked against the DNA. TRBV21-1 is listed as a pseudogene. This CDR3 has 13 amino acids. CDR3 sequence reads: CASSRGLGYEQYF. As DNA, the CDR3 is TGTGCCAGCAGCAGGGGCTTAGGTTACGAGCAGTACTTC.

The table lists this clonotype with a few counts. The chain has TRBV5-4 and TRBJ2-6, with D possibly TRBD1 on 5 matching bases. Trimming pared 0 bases from V and 0 bases from J, leaving 10 bases between. The CDR3 covers 17 residues. The germline CDR1 and CDR2 sequences are SGHNT and YYREEE (reference sequence). The CDR3 DNA reads TGTGCCAGCAGCTTGGAACAGGTCCTCTCTGGGGCCAACGTCCTGACTTTC. It yields the protein CASSLEQVLSGANVLTF.

This clonotype came up many times. The chain couples TRBV4-2 to TRBJ1-5; tentatively, D is TRBD1 (5 bases). V dropped 0 bases and J dropped 2 bases, with 8 bases sitting between them. CDR3 length: 15 residues. In germline, CDR1 is LGHNA, CDR2 YNFKEQ. The CDR3 coding sequence is TGTGCCAGCAGCCAAGAGGGACTGCGCAATCAGCCCCAGCATTTT. It translates to CASSQEGLRNQPQHF.

At least ten counts were recorded for this clonotype. The chain is built from TRBV6-5 and TRBJ2-7, with D possibly matching TRBD1 (6 bases). The CDR3 totals 15 residues. Germline CDR1 is MNHEY and CDR2 is SVGAGI. The V and J ends lost 0 bases and 12 bases respectively, with 21 bases between them. The CDR3 protein is CASSYSNRAGADLYF. The CDR3 DNA sequence: TGTGCCAGCAGTTACTCGAACAGGGCTGGCGCTGACCTGTACTTC.

This clonotype was counted many times. The chain links TRBV20-1 to TRBJ1-3, with a possible D match to TRBD1 (6 bases). There are 15 residues in the CDR3. Deletions cut 3 bases from V and 0 bases from J, with 12 bases between. Germline V gene sequence: CDR1 DFQATT, CDR2 SNEGSKA (reference sequence). CDR3 in amino acids: CSASRGQSSGNTIYF. The CDR3 region has the DNA TGCAGTGCTAGTAGAGGACAGAGCTCTGGAAACACCATATATTTT.

The sample holds a few counts of this clonotype. The chain links TRBV6-6 to TRBJ2-7, with 8 bases identical to TRBD2. CDR3 length equals 14 residues. The germline V gene encodes CDR1 MNHNY and CDR2 SVGAGI (reference sequence). With V trimmed by 8 bases and J by 0 bases, 6 bases remained unmatched. The CDR3 spells CASRGGLSSYEQYF. DNA for the CDR3: TGTGCCAGCCGGGGGGGCCTGAGCTCCTACGAGCAGTACTTC.

J is TRBJ1-4 and V is TRBV18; D uncertain. Germline V gives CDR1 KGHSH, CDR2 LQKENI. Trimming stripped 1 base from V and 1 base from J, with 7 bases between. The CDR3 has 15 amino acids. CDR3 residues: CASSPREGTNEKLFF. The DNA of the CDR3 is TGTGCCAGCTCACCACGAGAGGGAACTAATGAAAAACTGTTTTTT.

This clonotype appeared many times. Written as DNA, the CDR3 is TGTGCCAGCAGTTTTAAGAGTGGCCAGCCCCAGCATTTT. It is translated as CASSFKSGQPQHF. The chain is built from TRBV12-3 or TRBV12-4 and TRBJ1-5; D ambiguous. The CDR3 contains 13 residues. Trimming shortened V by 3 bases and J by 7 bases, and 10 bases separated the two germline ends.

Regarding this clonotype: This may come from a read error, since a much larger clone is one base off. The J gene is TRBJ1-5, the V gene TRBV29-1, with unresolved D. The CDR3 has 13 amino acids. CDR1 SQVTM and CDR2 ANQGSEA come from the germline V gene. CDR3 residues: CRVGDNSNQPQHF. The CDR3 nucleotides read TGCAGAGTTGGGGATAATAGCAATCAGCCCCAGCATTTT.

This sequence joins TRBV13 and TRBJ1-1; D ambiguous. Trimming shortened V by 7 bases and J by 0 bases, and 12 bases separated the two germline ends. The CDR3 covers 14 residues. The germline CDR1 and CDR2 sequences are PRHDT and FYEKMQ (reference sequence). The DNA for the CDR3 is TGTGCCAGCACGAGACGGGAGCTGAACACTGAAGCTTTCTTT. Translating it yields CASTRRELNTEAFF.

This clonotype came up many times. The chain links TRBV20-1 to TRBJ2-5; a weak D match, TRBD1 (6 bases). Trimming shortened V by 5 bases and J by 1 base, and 11 bases separated the two germline ends. CDR3 length: 13 residues. Germline V lookup: CDR1 DFQATT, CDR2 SNEGSKA (reference sequence). CDR3 nucleotides: TGCAGTGCTGATCAGGGGCCCCAAGAGACCCAGTACTTC. Protein product: CSADQGPQETQYF.

Many counts were recorded for this clonotype. The V call is TRBV5-1, the J call TRBJ2-3, with 10 bases aligning to TRBD2. CDR3 length: 15 residues. V lost 8 bases and J lost 3; bases outside the gene matches: 9. Germline loops: CDR1 SGHRS, CDR2 YFSETQ. CDR3 DNA sequence: TGCGCCAGTAAGAAGCGGGAGGGCCTGACAGATACGCAGTATTTT. Protein product: CASKKREGLTDTQYF.

This clonotype was observed a few times. The V gene is TRBV3-1, the J gene TRBJ2-1; D is unresolved. The CDR3 spans 14 residues. Germline loops: CDR1 LGHDT, CDR2 YNNKEL (reference sequence). Trimming stripped 2 bases from V and 3 bases from J, with 8 bases between. CDR3 sequence (DNA): TGTGCCAGCAGCCAACGGCTAATCTACAATGAGCAGTTCTTC. This translates into CASSQRLIYNEQFF.

This clonotype was detected ten times or more. V and J are TRBV6-5 and TRBJ2-2; D is undetermined. V was shortened by 8 bases and J by 0 bases, with 10 bases between the two germline ends. Germline V CDR1 and CDR2: MNHEY, SVGAGI. The CDR3 sequence is 14 residues long. CDR3 loop: CASWKQANTGELFF. The CDR3, as DNA: TGTGCCAGCTGGAAGCAGGCGAACACCGGGGAGCTGTTTTTT.

This clonotype was recorded many times. The rearrangement links TRBV6-5 to TRBJ2-5; D possibly corresponds to TRBD2 (6 bases). V was pared by 8 bases and J by 2 bases, with 15 bases between. CDR1 is MNHEY and CDR2 is SVGAGI in the germline V gene. The CDR3 sequence is 14 residues long. The CDR3: CASRPSALQETQYF. The CDR3 DNA follows: TGTGCCAGCCGGCCTAGCGCATTACAAGAGACCCAGTACTTC.

Many counts were recorded for this clonotype. This chain uses TRBV4-1 with TRBJ1-1; D gene uncertain. V gave up 1 base and J gave up 2 bases, with 11 bases separating them. Germline V lookup: CDR1 MGHRA, CDR2 YSYEKL. The CDR3 consists of 15 residues. The CDR3 loop is CASSQGLTRNTEAFF. DNA of the CDR3: TGCGCCAGCAGCCAAGGCCTCACGCGTAACACTGAAGCTTTCTTT.

This clonotype was recorded a few times. The conserved closing phenylalanine or tryptophan is absent in this CDR3, likely reflecting a read error. The chain combines TRBV24-1 with TRBJ2-3; TRBD2 might be the D (5 bases). The V gene lost 7 bases and the J gene lost 3 bases, with 22 bases spanning the gap. Germline-derived CDR1 and CDR2 are KGHDR and SFDVKD. CDR3 length: 17 residues. CDR3 amino acids: CATSGAPGTPGTDTQYS. CDR3 sequence (DNA): TGTGCCACCAGCGGAGCGCCGGGAACCCCCGGGACAGATACGCAGTATTCT.

The V call is TRBV12-3 or TRBV12-4, the J call TRBJ2-4; 7 bases are a match to TRBD1. This CDR3 spans 14 amino acids. V was clipped by 6 bases and J by 0 bases; unmatched bases: 2. CDR3 nucleotide sequence: TGTGCCAGCAGGACAGGGTTAGCCAAAAACATTCAGTACTTC. It is translated as CASRTGLAKNIQYF.